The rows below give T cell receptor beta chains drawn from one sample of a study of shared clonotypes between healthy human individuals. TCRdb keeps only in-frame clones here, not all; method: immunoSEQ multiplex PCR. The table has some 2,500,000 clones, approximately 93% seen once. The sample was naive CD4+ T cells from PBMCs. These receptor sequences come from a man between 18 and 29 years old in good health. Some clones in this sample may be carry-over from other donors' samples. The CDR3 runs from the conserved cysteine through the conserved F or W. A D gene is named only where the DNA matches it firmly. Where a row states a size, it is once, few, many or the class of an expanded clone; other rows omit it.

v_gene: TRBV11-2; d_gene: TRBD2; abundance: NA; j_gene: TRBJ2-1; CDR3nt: TGTGCCAGCAGCTCCGTAGCGGGAGGGCTCTACAATGAGCAGTTCTTC; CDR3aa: CASSSVAGGLYNEQFF
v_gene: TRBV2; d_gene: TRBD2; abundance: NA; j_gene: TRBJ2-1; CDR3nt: TGTGCCAGCACCCCCGACGGGAGGTACAATGAGCAGTTCTTC; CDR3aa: CASTPDGRYNEQFF
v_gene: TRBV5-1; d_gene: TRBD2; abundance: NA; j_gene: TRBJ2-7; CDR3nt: TGCGCCAGCAGCCCCAAGACTAGCGGCTTCTCCTACGAGCAGTACTTC; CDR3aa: CASSPKTSGFSYEQYF
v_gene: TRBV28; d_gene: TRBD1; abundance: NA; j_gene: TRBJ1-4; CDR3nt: TGTGCCAGCAGTTGGGACAGCAAGAATGAAAAACTGTTTTTT; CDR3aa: CASSWDSKNEKLFF
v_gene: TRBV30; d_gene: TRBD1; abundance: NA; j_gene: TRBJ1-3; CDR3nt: TGTGCCTGGGTGACAGGGGTCGGAAACACCATATATTTT; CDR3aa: CAWVTGVGNTIYF
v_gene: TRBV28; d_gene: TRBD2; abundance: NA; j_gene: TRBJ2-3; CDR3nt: TGTGCCAGCAGTCGGACTAGCGGATACACAGATACGCAGTATTTT; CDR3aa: CASSRTSGYTDTQYF
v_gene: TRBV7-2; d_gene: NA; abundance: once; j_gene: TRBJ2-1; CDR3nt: TGTGCCAGCAGCTTAGGTGGCGGAACTTCCTACAATGAGCAGTTCTTC; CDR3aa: CASSLGGGTSYNEQFF
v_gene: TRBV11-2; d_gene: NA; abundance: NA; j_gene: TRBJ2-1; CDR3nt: TGTGCCAGCAGCTTAGGGGGAGGTCGCTCTCGGAATGAGCAGTTCTTC; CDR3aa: CASSLGGGRSRNEQFF
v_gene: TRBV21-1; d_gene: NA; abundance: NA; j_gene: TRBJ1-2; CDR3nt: TGTGCCAGCAGCCGACCGAAACAGAGGGGCTACACCTTC; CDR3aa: CASSRPKQRGYTF
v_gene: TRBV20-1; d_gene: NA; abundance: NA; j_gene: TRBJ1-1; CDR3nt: TGCAGTGCTACGGCGAACACTGAAGCTTTCTTT; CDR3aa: CSATANTEAFF
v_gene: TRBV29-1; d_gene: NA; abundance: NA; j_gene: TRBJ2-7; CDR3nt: TGCAGCGCCCGCCGGACCTACGAGCAGTACTTC; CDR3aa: CSARRTYEQYF
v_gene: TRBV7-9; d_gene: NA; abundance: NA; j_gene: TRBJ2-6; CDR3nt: TGTGCCAGCAGCTTAGGGGTATCTGGGGCCAACGTCCTGACTTTC; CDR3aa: CASSLGVSGANVLTF
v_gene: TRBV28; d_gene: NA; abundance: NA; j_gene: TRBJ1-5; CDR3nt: TGTGCCAGCAGTCCTAATCCCGTCTTCGGTCAGCCCCAGCATTTT; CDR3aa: CASSPNPVFGQPQHF
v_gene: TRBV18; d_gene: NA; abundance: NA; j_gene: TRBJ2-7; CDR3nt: TGTGCCAGCTCACCCATGATCGCCGCCACAGTCTTCTACGAGCAGTACTTC; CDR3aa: CASSPMIAATVFYEQYF
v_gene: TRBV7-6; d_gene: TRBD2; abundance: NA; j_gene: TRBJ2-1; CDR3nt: TGTGCCAGCAGCTTATTTGAGTCTAGCGGGAGTAAGTACAATGAGCAGTTCTTC; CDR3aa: CASSLFESSGSKYNEQFF
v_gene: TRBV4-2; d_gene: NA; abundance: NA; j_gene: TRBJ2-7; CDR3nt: TGTGCCAGCAGCCAAATCCACGGCGACGAGCAGTACTTC; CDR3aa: CASSQIHGDEQYF
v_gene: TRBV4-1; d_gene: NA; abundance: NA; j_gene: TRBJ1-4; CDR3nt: TGCGCCAGCAGCCAAAACCGGGCCACTGAAAAACTGTTTTTT; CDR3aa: CASSQNRATEKLFF
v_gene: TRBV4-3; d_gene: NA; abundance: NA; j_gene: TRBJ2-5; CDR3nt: TGCGCCAGCAGCCAAGAAGGAGGGACCCAAGAGACCCAGTACTTC; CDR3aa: CASSQEGGTQETQYF
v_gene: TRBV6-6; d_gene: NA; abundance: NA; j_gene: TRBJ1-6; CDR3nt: TGTGCCAGCCAGAGCTCCTATAATTCACCCCTCCACTTT; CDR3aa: CASQSSYNSPLHF
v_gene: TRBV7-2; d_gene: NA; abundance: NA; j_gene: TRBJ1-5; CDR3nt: TGTGCCAGCAGCTCTCGGAGGGGAATGCAGCCCCAGCATTTT; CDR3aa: CASSSRRGMQPQHF
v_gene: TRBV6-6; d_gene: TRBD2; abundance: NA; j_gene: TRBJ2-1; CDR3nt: TGTGCCAGCACCCGACTAGCTCCCAATGAGCAGTTCTTC; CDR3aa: CASTRLAPNEQFF
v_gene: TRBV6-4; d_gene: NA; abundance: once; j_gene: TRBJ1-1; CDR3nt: TGTGCCAGCAGTGAGGCTGAAGCTTTCTTT; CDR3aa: CASSEAEAFF
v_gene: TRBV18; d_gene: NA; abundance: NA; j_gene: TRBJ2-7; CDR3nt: TGTGCCAGCTCACCTTCTCCCGCGCGACCCTCGGGTGGCGAGCAGTACTTC; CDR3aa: CASSPSPARPSGGEQYF
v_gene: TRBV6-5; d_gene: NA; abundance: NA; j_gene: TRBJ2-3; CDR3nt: TGTGCCAGCAGCCAGCCCCCGGGACACACAGATACACAGTATTTT; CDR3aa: CASSQPPGHTDTQYF
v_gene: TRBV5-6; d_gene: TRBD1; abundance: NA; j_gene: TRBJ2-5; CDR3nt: TGTGCCAGCAGCTTGACAGGGGTCGAGACCCAGTACTTC; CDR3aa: CASSLTGVETQYF
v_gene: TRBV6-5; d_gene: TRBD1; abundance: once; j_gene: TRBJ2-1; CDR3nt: TGTGCCAGCAGTACGACAGGGGCCGGATACAATGAGCAGTTCTTC; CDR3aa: CASSTTGAGYNEQFF
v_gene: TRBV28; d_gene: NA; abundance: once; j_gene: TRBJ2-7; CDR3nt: TGTGCCAGCAGGCCACAGGGTTCCGAGCAGTACTTC; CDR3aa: CASRPQGSEQYF